This TCR beta chain was identified during a study of spatial heterogeneity in lung cancer. Background on the study: More beta-chain than alpha-chain sequences were consistently detected.

V shed 6 bases and J shed 4 bases, with 8 bases lying between them. This CDR3 comprises 12 residues. This clonotype was observed a few times. Every cDNA TCR molecule received its own unique molecular identifier. One entry per CDR3 protein, called by TCRdb with MiXCR from the 5' RACE reads. The top ten hold 6.5% to 8.5% of the sample, which has 95,000 or so distinct CDR3 sequences, over 8.5% seen once. The time point is: sample taken at primary tumor resection. Unsorted whole RNA from tumor, nontumor lung or frozen PBMC underwent sequencing. This receptor was taken from a male donor with early-stage non-small cell lung cancer. The V gene is TRBV12-3 or TRBV12-4, the J gene TRBJ2-3, with D hard to call. The specimen comprised PBMCs, sampled at surgery. CDR3 loop: CASRRSADTQYF. The CDR3 DNA reads TGTGCCAGCAGGAGGTCGGCAGATACGCAGTATTTT.